The clone carrying this TCR beta chain was found many times. Time point denoted: newly diagnosed GD, antithyroid drugs for less than 3 months. Extracted RNA from PBMCs served as the source of the TCR library. The source of the patients was an endocrinology department in Xi'an, China. Blood from the periphery, about 9.7 milliliters in all, was drawn into EDTA tubes. The data belong to a study of regulatory T cells in long-lasting Graves disease. Both iRepertoire HTBI primers and Arm-PCR of CDR3 regions were used to build the TCR beta libraries. TCRdb called the multiplex PCR reads again in MiXCR, with one record for every CDR3 protein. The table shows roughly 320,000 distinct CDR3 sequences, with 16% occurring only once. Germline V gives CDR1 SGHRS, CDR2 YFSETQ. J gave up 4 bases and V 6 bases, and 13 bases lay outside the gene matches. The CDR3 has 16 amino acids. These records were also assigned to another study, of T cells in Graves' hyperthyroidism and ophthalmopathy.

The sample was peripheral blood mononuclear cells (PBMCs), taken at new diagnosis, from a patient treated with antithyroid drugs. The sequence came from a man in his forties with Graves disease. This chain uses TRBV5-1 with TRBJ1-1; 9 bases align to TRBD1. The CDR3 DNA reads as TGCGCCAGCACCCCGGGGACAGGGAAGGATGGCACTGAAGCTTTCTTT. Its translation: CASTPGTGKDGTEAFF.